What follows is one TCR beta chain and its context. Its antigen remains unknown. The sample is drawn from a study of glioma-infiltrating T cells. General observations from the study: Tissue-blood divergence was below expectation in non-neoplastic patients, above in gliomas.

TCR alpha and beta CDR3 regions were amplified from RNA using iRepertoire nested multiplex PCR. Input was 100-400 ng of tissue mRNA or PBMC total RNA. TCRdb recomputed calls from the multiplex PCR reads with MiXCR, one row per CDR3 protein. Here the sample spans some 100,000 distinct CDR3 sequences, around 25% being singletons. The ends were cut back, 3 bases at V and 0 bases at J, with 15 bases in the middle. Germline lookup yields CDR1 LNHNV and CDR2 YYDKDF (reference sequence). The CDR3 consists of 17 residues. The sequenced sample was glioma tissue, nonneoplastic brain tissue, or PBMCs (not recorded which). The TCR sequence derives from a human donor with low-grade glioma or glioblastoma, undergoing nonglioma brain surgery, or in good health (not recorded which). This chain joins TRBV15 and TRBJ1-3; D unresolved. The DNA for the CDR3 is TGTGCCACCAGCAGTGTAATGCACCAGCTCTCTGGAAACACCATATATTTT. Encoded protein: CATSSVMHQLSGNTIYF.